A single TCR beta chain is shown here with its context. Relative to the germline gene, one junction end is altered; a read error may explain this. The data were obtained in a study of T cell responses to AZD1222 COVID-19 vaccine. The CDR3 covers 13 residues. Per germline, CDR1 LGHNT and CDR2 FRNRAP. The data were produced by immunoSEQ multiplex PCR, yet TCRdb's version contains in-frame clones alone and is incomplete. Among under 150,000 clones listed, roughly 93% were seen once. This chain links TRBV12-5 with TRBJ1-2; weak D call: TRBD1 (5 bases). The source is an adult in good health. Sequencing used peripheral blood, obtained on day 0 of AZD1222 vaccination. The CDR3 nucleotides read TGTGCTAGTGGTTCCCCTGGGGCCTATGCCTACACCTTC. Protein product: CASGSPGAYAYTF.